This TCR beta chain was identified in a study of T cell responses to AZD1222 COVID-19 vaccine. Sequencing used immunoSEQ multiplex PCR; TCRdb keeps in-frame clones, though not all of them. The sample has about 150,000 clones; approximately 87% are singletons. This clone was found a few times. Its specificity is unknown. Germline trimming cut 2 bases from V and 4 bases from J; bases unmatched to any gene: 3. Germline V lookup: CDR1 ENHRY, CDR2 SYGVKD. The CDR3 spans 16 residues. Study results and caveats: The study sampled repertoires only after the peak T cell response.

V is TRBV10-3 and J is TRBJ2-1; 12 bases are a match to TRBD2. This TCR was recovered from an adult in good health. The sample here was peripheral blood, taken on day 0 of MenACWY control vaccination. The CDR3 sequence is CAISEPGLAGYNEQFF. As DNA, the CDR3 is TGTGCCATCAGTGAGCCGGGACTAGCGGGTTACAATGAGCAGTTCTTC.